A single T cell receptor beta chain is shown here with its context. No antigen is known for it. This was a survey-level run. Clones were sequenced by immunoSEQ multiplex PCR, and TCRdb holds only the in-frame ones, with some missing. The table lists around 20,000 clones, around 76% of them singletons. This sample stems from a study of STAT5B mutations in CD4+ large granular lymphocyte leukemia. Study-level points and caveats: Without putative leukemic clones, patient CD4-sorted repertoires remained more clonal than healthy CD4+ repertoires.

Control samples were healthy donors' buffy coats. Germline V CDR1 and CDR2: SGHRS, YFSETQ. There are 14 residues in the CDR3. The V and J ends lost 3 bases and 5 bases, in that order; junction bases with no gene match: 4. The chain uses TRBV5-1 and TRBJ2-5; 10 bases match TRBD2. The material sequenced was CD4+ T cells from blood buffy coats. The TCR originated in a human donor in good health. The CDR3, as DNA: TGCGCCAGCAGCTGGAAACTAGCGGGGGAGACCCAGTACTTC. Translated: CASSWKLAGETQYF.